This TCR beta chain was recovered during a study of blood T cell repertoires in COVID-19. Study context: Spain, Italy and the United States supplied samples that represented acute and convalescent COVID-19. PBMCs, B-cell-depleted T cells, or T cells were the source of the cDNA or gDNA that made up the material.

Germline V gives CDR1 PRHDT, CDR2 FYEKMQ (reference sequence). V lost 1 base and J lost 0; bases outside the gene matches: 5. The CDR3 covers 17 residues. Per the authors' pipeline: Reference gene primer amplification in the assay estimated nucleated cell counts. Sequencing was performed with immunoSEQ multiplex PCR; in TCRdb, only in-frame clones are kept and a portion is missing. V and J calls plus clone size are reproduced from that table; the DNA served to infer D and trimming. The data show around 260,000 clones, 88% seen once. The chain employs TRBV13 and TRBJ1-2, with TRBD1 identical over 10 bases. This sequence was found in a man between 60 and 70 years old who had recovered from COVID-19. The sequenced sample was peripheral blood. The CDR3 protein is CASSLVDRGQPNYGYTF. In DNA, the CDR3 is TGTGCCAGCAGCTTAGTTGACAGGGGGCAACCTAACTATGGCTACACCTTC. The entire variable domain, with the rest obtained from reference TRBV13 and TRBJ1-2, is as follows: AAGVIQSPRHLIKEKRETATLKCYPIPRHDTVYWYQQGPGQDPQFLISFYEKMQSDKGSIPDRFSAQQFSDYHSELNMSSLELGDSALYFCASSLVDRGQPNYGYTFGSGTRLTVV.